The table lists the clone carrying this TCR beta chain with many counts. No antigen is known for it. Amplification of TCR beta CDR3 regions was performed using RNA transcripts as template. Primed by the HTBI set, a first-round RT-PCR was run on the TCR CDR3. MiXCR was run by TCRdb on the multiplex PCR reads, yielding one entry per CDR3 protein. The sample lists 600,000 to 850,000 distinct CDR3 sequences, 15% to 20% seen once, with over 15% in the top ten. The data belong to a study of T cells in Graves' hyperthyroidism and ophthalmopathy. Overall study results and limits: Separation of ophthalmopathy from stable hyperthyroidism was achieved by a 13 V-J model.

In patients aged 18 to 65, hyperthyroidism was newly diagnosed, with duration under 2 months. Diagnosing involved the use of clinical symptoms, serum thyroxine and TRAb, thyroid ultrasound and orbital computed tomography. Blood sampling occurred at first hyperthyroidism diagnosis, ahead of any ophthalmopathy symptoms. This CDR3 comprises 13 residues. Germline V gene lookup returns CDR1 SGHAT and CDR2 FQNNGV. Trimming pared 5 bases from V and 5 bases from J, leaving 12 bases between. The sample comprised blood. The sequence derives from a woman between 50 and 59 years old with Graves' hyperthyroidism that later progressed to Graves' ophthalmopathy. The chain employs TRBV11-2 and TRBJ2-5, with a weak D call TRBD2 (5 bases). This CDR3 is CASSDGLRETQYF. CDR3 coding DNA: TGTGCCAGCAGCGATGGACTGCGGGAGACCCAGTACTTC.